This T cell receptor beta chain was sequenced for a study of cytomegalovirus exposure and HLA in healthy donors. V lost 4 bases to trimming and J lost 4 bases; unmatched junction nucleotides: 13. Per the germline V gene, CDR1 is SGHKS and CDR2 is YYEKEE (reference sequence). This CDR3 region has 18 residues. Primers included in the PCR were 60 Vbeta and 13 Jbeta primers. TCRdb's copy holds only in-frame clones and misses some; the assay was immunoSEQ multiplex PCR. This table has more than 85,000 clones, roughly two thirds appearing once. Sequencing input: PBMCs. This chain links TRBV5-5 with TRBJ2-1; TRBD2 matches 11 bases. The sequence came from a man aged 25-45 years in good health and CMV-seronegative. The CDR3 bases are TGTGCCAGCAGCCCATCGGTATCTAGCGGGAGGCCGTACAATGAGCAGTTCTTC. Protein sequence: CASSPSVSSGRPYNEQFF.